The T cell receptor (beta chain) under discussion was sequenced for a study of blood T cells in healthy people across ages. Study-level points and caveats: There was no known CMV status for donors, so expanded clonotype changes were possibly confounded. Naive T cell percentage showed a strong correlation with TCR beta diversity.

The authors ran a second PCR of 7 to 11 cycles using a sample-barcoded 5' primer and a J-beta primer mix. Each cDNA was tagged by a template-switch adaptor containing 12 random nucleotides. TCRdb analysed the 5' RACE reads with MiXCR anew, one entry per CDR3 protein. The profile shows approximately 1,100,000 distinct CDR3 sequences, 40% to 45% of them singletons. This clonotype has at least ten counts. Its specificity is not known. Sequencing used blood. This receptor was identified in a woman aged 55-69 years in good health.

The DNA of the CDR3 is TGTGCCAGCAGCGCCGGGACTAGCGGGAGCTACGAGCAGTACTTC. Its translation is CASSAGTSGSYEQYF. The chain couples TRBV9 to TRBJ2-7; 14 bases fit TRBD2. From germline, CDR1 is SGDLS and CDR2 YYNGEE. This CDR3 spans 15 amino acids. Trimming cost V 3 bases and J 3 bases; bases outside gene matches: 2.